This T cell receptor (beta chain) was observed in a study of control samples from healthy donors and cancer patients. Germline V CDR1 and CDR2: SGHRS, YFSETQ. This CDR3 spans 15 amino acids. V shed 2 bases and J shed 8 bases, with 16 bases lying between them. Sequencing was performed with immunoSEQ multiplex PCR; in TCRdb, only in-frame clones are kept and a portion is missing. The sample has 75,000 to 95,000 clones; less than 90% are singletons. V and J are TRBV5-1 and TRBJ1-4, with D possibly TRBD1 on 5 matching bases. The sequence derives from a woman aged 50 to 65 with colorectal cancer. Sequencing used PBMCs. CDR3 in amino acids: CASSFQGRVEEKLFF. CDR3 DNA: TGCGCCAGCAGCTTCCAGGGACGAGTGGAAGAAAAACTGTTTTTT. Full variable domain (missing parts from reference TRBV5-1 and TRBJ1-4): KAGVTQTPRYLIKTRGQQVTLSCSPISGHRSVSWYQQTPGQGLQFLFEYFSETQRNKGNFPGRFSGRQFSNSRSEMNVSTLELGDSALYLCASSFQGRVEEKLFFGSGTQLSVL.